This T cell receptor beta chain was recovered during a study of cytomegalovirus exposure and HLA in healthy donors. Study overall: The approximately 130 validation repertoires and the approximately 630 first-cohort repertoires shared a platform, a later analysis reported.

From germline, CDR1 is MNHEY and CDR2 SMNVEV (reference sequence). The CDR3 totals 17 residues. The V and J ends lost 2 bases and 4 bases, in that order; junction bases with no gene match: 11. Study observations and caveats: Reports showed the classifier diagnosing cytomegalovirus status with high specificity and sensitivity.

The validation cohort, a group of 120 subjects, included the donors and was separate from the approximately 650-subject first cohort. About this clone itself: Its antigen is undetermined.

Only in-frame clones appear in the TCRdb table, and some are missing; sequencing was by immunoSEQ multiplex PCR. Seen here are about 360,000 clones, approximately 90% observed once, and the top ten hold 0.65% to 0.95%. Sample: PBMCs. This receptor was identified in a woman younger than 30 in good health and CMV-seronegative. The chain couples TRBV27 to TRBJ2-1; TRBD2 matches at 7 bases. This chain's CDR3 is CASSLTAGAFPYNEQFF. The CDR3 region has the DNA TGTGCCAGCAGTTTAACGGCGGGAGCGTTTCCTTACAATGAGCAGTTCTTC.